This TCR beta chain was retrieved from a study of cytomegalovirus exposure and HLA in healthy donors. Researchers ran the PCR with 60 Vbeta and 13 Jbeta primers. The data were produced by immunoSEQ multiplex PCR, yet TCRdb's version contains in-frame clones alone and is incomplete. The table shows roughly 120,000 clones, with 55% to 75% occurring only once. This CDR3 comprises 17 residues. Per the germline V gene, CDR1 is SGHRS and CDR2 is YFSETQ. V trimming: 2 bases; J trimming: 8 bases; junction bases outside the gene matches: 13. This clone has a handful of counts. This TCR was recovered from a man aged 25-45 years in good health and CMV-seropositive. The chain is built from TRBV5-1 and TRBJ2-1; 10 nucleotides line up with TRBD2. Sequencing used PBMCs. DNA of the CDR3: TGCGCCAGCAGCTTACCTGCTAGCGGGAGTTGGGTGTATGAGCAGTTCTTC. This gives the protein CASSLPASGSWVYEQFF.